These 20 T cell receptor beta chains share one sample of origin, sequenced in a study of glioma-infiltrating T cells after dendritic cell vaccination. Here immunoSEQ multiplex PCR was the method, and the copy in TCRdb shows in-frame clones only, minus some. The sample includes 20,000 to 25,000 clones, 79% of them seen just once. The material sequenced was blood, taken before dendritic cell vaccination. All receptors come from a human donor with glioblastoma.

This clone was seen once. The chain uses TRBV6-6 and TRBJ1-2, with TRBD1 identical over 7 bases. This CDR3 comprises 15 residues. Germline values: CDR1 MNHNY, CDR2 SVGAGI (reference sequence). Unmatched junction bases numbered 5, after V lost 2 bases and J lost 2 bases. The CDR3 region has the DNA TGTGCCAGCAGTTACAGTCGGGGACAGAACTATGGCTACACCTTC. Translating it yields CASSYSRGQNYGYTF.

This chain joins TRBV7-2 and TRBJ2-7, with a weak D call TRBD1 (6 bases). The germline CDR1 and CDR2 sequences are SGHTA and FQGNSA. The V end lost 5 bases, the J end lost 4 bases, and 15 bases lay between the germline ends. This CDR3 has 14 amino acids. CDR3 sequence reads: CASSLQGMDYEQYF. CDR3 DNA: TGTGCCAGCAGCCTCCAGGGGATGGATTACGAGCAGTACTTC. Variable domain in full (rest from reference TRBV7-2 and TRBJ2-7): GAGVSQSPSNKVTEKGKDVELRCDPISGHTALYWYRQSLGQGLEFLIYFQGNSAPDKSGLPSDRFSAERTGGSVSTLTIQRTQQEDSAVYLCASSLQGMDYEQYFGPGTRLTVT.

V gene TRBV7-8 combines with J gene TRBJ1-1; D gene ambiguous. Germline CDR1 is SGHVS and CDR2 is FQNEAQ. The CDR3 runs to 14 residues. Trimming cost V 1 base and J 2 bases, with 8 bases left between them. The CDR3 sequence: CASSLETANTEAFF. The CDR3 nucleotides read TGTGCCAGCAGCTTAGAAACAGCAAACACTGAAGCTTTCTTT.

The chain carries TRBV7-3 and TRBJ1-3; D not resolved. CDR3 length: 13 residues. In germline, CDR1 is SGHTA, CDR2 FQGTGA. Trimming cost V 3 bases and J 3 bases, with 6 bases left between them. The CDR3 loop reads CASSFSDGNTIYF. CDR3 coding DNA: TGTGCCAGCAGCTTCTCAGATGGAAACACCATATATTTT. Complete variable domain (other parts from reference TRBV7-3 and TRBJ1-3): GAGVSQTPSNKVTEKGKYVELRCDPISGHTALYWYRQSLGQGPEFLIYFQGTGAADDSGLPNDRFFAVRPEGSVSTLKIQRTERGDSAVYLCASSFSDGNTIYFGEGSWLTVV.

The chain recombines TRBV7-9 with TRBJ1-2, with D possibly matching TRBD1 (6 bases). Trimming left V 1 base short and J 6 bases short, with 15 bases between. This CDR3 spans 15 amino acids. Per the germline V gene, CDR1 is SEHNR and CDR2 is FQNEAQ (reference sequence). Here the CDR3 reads CASSLVVRGMDGYTF. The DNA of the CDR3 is TGTGCCAGCAGCTTAGTAGTCAGGGGTATGGATGGCTACACCTTC.

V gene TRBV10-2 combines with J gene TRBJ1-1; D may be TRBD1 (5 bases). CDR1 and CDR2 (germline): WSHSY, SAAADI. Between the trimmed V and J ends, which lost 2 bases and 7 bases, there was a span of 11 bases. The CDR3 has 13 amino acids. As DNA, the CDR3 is TGCGCCAGCAGTGAGGTGACCGGGGGTGAAGCTTTCTTT. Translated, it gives CASSEVTGGEAFF.

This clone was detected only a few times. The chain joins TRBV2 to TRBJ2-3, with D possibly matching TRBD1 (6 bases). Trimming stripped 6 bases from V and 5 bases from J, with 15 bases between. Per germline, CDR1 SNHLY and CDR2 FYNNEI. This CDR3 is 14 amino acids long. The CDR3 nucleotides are TGTGCCAGCAGGCCGGGCCCAGGGGTAGATACGCAGTATTTT. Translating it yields CASRPGPGVDTQYF.

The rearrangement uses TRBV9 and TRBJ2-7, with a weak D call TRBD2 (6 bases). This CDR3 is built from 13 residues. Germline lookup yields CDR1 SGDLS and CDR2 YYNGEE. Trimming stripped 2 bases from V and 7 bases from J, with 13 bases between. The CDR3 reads CASSVGLAGEQYF. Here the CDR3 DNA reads TGTGCCAGCAGCGTGGGACTCGCGGGGGAGCAGTACTTC. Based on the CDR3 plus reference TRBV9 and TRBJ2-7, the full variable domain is DSGVTQTPKHLITATGQRVTLRCSPRSGDLSVYWYQQSLDQGLQFLIQYYNGEERAKGNILERFSAQQFPDLHSELNLSSLELGDSALYFCASSVGLAGEQYFGPGTRLTVT.

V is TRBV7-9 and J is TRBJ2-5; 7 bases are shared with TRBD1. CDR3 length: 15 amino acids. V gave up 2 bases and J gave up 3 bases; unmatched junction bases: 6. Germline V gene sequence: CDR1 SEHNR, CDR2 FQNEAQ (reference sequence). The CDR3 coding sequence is TGTGCCAGCAGCTTACGGCAGGGGGTGGAAGAGACCCAGTACTTC. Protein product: CASSLRQGVEETQYF.

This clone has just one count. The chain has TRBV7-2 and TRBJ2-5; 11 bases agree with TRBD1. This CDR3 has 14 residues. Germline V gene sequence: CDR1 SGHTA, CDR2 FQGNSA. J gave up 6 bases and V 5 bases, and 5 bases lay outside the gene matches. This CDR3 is CASSGQGAMKTQYF. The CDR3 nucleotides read TGTGCCAGCAGCGGACAGGGGGCGATGAAGACCCAGTACTTC.

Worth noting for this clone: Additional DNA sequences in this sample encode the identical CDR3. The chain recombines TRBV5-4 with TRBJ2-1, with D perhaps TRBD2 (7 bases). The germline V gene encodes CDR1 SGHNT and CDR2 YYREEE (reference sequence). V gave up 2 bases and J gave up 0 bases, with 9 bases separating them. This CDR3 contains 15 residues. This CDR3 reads CASSLGGGSYNEQFF. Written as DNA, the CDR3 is TGTGCCAGCAGCTTAGGGGGGGGCTCCTACAATGAGCAGTTCTTC. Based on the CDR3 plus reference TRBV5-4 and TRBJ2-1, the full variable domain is ETGVTQSPTHLIKTRGQQVTLRCSSQSGHNTVSWYQQALGQGPQFIFQYYREEENGRGNFPPRFSGLQFPNYSSELNVNALELDDSALYLCASSLGGGSYNEQFFGPGTRLTVL.

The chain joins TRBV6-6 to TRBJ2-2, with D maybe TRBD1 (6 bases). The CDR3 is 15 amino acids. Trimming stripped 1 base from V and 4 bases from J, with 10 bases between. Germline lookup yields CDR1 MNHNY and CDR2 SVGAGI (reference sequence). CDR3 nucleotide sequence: TGTGCCAGCAGTTACTTGGACAGCCTCACCGGGGAGCTGTTTTTT. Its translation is CASSYLDSLTGELFF.

The CDR3 reads CAWSGQGSSEKLFF. In nucleotides, the CDR3 is TGTGCCTGGAGCGGACAGGGTAGTAGTGAAAAACTGTTTTTT. This sequence joins TRBV30 and TRBJ1-4; the match to TRBD1 covers 8 bases. The CDR3 has 14 residues. Germline-derived CDR1 and CDR2 are GTSNPN and SVGIG (reference sequence). Unmatched junction bases numbered 7, after V lost 3 bases and J lost 7 bases.

CDR3 sequence (DNA): TGTGCCAGTAGTGTCCGACTAGCGGGGTACAATGAGCAGTTCTTC. Residues: CASSVRLAGYNEQFF. The rearrangement links TRBV19 to TRBJ2-1; 11 bases match TRBD2. V was clipped by 5 bases and J by 4 bases; unmatched bases: 4. Germline V gene sequence: CDR1 LNHDA, CDR2 SQIVND (reference sequence). This CDR3 has 15 amino acids.

In DNA form, the CDR3 reads TGCAGCGTTGGCTCGGTTCCGAGCACAGATACGCAGTATTTT. Translated: CSVGSVPSTDTQYF. V is TRBV29-1 and J is TRBJ2-3; D not resolved. Germline V CDR1 and CDR2: SQVTM, ANQGSEA. The ends were cut back, 4 bases at V and 0 bases at J, with 11 bases in the middle. The CDR3 sequence is 14 residues long.

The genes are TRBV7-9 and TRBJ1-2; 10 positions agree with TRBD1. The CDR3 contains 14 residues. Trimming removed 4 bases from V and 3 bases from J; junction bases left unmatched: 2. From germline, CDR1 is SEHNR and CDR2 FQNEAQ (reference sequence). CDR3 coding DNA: TGTGCCAGCAGCTCCGGGACAGGGGACTATGGCTACACCTTC. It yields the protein CASSSGTGDYGYTF.

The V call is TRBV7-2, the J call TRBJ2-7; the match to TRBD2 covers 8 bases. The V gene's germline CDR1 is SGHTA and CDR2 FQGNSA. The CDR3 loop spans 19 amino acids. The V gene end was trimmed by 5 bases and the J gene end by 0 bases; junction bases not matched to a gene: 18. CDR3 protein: CASSPRISTSGLHSYEQYF. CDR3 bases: TGTGCCAGCAGCCCACGTATCTCCACTAGCGGTCTACACTCCTACGAGCAGTACTTC.

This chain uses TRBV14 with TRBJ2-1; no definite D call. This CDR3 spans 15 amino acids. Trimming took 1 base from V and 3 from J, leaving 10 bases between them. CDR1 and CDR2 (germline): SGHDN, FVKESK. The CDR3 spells CASSQANSFYNEQFF. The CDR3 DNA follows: TGTGCCAGCAGCCAAGCGAACAGTTTCTACAATGAGCAGTTCTTC.

The CDR3, as DNA: TGCAGCGTGCTGACAGCGTCTGGGGCCAACGTCCTGACTTTC. This gives the protein CSVLTASGANVLTF. V is TRBV29-1 and J is TRBJ2-6; D perhaps matches TRBD1 (5 bases). The V and J ends lost 6 bases and 1 base respectively, with 10 bases between them. CDR3 length equals 14 residues. Germline CDR1 SQVTM, CDR2 ANQGSEA.

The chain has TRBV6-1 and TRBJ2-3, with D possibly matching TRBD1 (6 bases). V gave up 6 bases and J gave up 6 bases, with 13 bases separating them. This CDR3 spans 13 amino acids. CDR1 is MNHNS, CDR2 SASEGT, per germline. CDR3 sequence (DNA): TGTGCCAGCAGGTTACAGGGATCCGATACGCAGTATTTT. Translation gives CASRLQGSDTQYF.